This T cell receptor beta chain was sequenced during a study of response to subunit inactivated influenza vaccine. Study outcomes and limitations: Authors suggested each seasonal influenza vaccination recruits few new T cells.

TCRdb ran MiXCR on the RT-PCR reads and lists one entry per CDR3 protein. This sample has over 400,000 distinct CDR3 sequences, with over 10% found just once. The sample holds many counts of this clonotype. Its specificity is not known. The germline V and J ends were trimmed by 6 bases and 1 base, with 11 bases remaining between them. The CDR3 covers 14 residues. The TCR was taken from a man aged 50 or older who received an inactivated influenza vaccine. Sequenced here: PBMCs from blood, sampled about 40 days after vaccination. The chain has TRBV12-3 or TRBV12-4 and TRBJ2-3; D remains unclear. The DNA for the CDR3 is TGTGCCAGCAGGCCCCTTCTCGGCACAGATACGCAGTATTTT. It codes for CASRPLLGTDTQYF.